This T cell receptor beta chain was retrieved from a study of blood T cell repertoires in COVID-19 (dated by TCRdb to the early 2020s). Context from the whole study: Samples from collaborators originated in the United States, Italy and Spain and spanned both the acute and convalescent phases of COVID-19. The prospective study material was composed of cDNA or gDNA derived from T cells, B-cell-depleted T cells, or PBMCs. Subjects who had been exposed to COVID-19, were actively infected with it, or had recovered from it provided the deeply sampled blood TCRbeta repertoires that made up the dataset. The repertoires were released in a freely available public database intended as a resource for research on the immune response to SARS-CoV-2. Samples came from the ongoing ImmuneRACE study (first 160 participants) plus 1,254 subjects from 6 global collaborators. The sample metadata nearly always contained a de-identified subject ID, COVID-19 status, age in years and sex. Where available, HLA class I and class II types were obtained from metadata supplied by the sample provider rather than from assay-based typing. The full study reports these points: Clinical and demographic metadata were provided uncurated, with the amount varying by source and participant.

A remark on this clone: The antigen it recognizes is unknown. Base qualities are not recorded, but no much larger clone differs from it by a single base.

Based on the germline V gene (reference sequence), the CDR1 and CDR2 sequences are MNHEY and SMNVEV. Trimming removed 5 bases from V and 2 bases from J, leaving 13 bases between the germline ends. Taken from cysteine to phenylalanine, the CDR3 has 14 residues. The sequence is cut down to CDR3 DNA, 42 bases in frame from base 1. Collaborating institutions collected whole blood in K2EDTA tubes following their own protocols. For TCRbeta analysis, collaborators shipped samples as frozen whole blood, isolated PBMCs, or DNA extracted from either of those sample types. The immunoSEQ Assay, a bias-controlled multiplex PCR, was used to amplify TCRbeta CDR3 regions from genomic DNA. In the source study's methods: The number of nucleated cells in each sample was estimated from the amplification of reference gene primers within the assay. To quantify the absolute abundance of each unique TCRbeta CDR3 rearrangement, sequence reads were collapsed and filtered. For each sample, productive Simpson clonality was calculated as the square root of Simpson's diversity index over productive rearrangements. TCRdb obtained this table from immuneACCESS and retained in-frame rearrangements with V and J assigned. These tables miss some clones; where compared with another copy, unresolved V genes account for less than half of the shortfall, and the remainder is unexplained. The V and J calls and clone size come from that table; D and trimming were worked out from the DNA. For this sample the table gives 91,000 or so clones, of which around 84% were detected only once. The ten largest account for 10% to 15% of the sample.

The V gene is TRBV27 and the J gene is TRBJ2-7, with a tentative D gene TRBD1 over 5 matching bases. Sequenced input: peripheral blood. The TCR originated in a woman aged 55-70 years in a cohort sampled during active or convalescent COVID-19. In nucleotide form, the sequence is TGTGCCAGCAGTACCAGACAGTATCCCTACGAGCAGTACTTC. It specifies CASSTRQYPYEQYF.